This passage covers 16 T cell receptor beta chains from one sample sequenced in a study of Graves' ophthalmopathy and Graves' hyperthyroidism. RNA transcripts were the source from which TCR beta CDR3 regions were amplified. Second-round multiplex PCR came after first-round RT-PCR with HTBI primers. One entry per CDR3 protein, called by TCRdb with MiXCR from the multiplex PCR reads. Among approximately 1.2 million distinct CDR3 sequences, roughly 35% were seen once, and the ten largest hold 11%. Sequenced material: peripheral blood or thyroid tissue (not recorded which). Source of these receptors: an adult man with Graves' hyperthyroidism.

This rearrangement joins TRBV7-9 to TRBJ2-5; the D gene is possibly TRBD2 (6 bases). Germline V gives CDR1 SEHNR, CDR2 FQNEAQ (reference sequence). Trimming pared 4 bases from V and 5 bases from J, leaving 20 bases between. The CDR3 spans 16 residues. The CDR3 coding sequence is TGTGCCAGCAGCTATGGAGGCCAGGGACTCCACGAGACCCAGTACTTC. Translated, it gives CASSYGGQGLHETQYF.

This clonotype was picked up many times. This rearrangement joins TRBV20-1 to TRBJ2-5; 9 nucleotides match TRBD2. The CDR3 runs 15 residues. Germline loops: CDR1 DFQATT, CDR2 SNEGSKA (reference sequence). Germline trimming cut 7 bases from V and 1 base from J; bases unmatched to any gene: 10. In nucleotides, the CDR3 is TGCAGTGTGAGATCCAGGACTAGCGCCCAAGAGACCCAGTACTTC. Encoded protein: CSVRSRTSAQETQYF.

The chain is built from TRBV6-5 and TRBJ2-7; D possibly corresponds to TRBD1 (5 bases). The CDR3 length is 20 residues. The ends were cut back, 1 base at V and 1 base at J, with 26 bases in the middle. CDR1 is MNHEY, CDR2 SVGAGI, per germline. The CDR3 bases are TGTGCCAGCAGTTACTTGCGCTACAGGTCTCCCTTTCAAGCGTCCTACGAGCAGTACTTC. The encoded protein is CASSYLRYRSPFQASYEQYF.

The chain employs TRBV20-1 and TRBJ2-2; 7 nucleotides align to TRBD1. Germline values: CDR1 DFQATT, CDR2 SNEGSKA (reference sequence). CDR3 length: 14 amino acids. V was pared by 6 bases and J by 4 bases, with 8 bases of the junction left unmatched. The CDR3 sequence: CSARTGVSTGELFF. CDR3 DNA: TGCAGTGCCAGGACAGGTGTGAGCACCGGGGAGCTGTTTTTT.

This chain links TRBV7-2 with TRBJ2-5; D remains unclear. The germline V gene encodes CDR1 SGHTA and CDR2 FQGNSA. V lost 1 base and J 9 bases, leaving 18 bases between the germline ends. There are 15 residues in the CDR3. The DNA for the CDR3 is TGTGCCAGCAGCTTAGGTGCACAACCCCTAACGGCCCAGTACTTC. This sequence encodes CASSLGAQPLTAQYF.

This chain connects TRBV10-3 to TRBJ1-5, with D uncertain. The CDR3 is 15 amino acids. CDR1 ENHRY and CDR2 SYGVKD come from the germline V gene. V was clipped by 7 bases and J by 7 bases, with 20 bases between them. DNA of the CDR3: TGTGCCATCAATTCGGGAAAGGGTTTATACCAGCCCCAGCATTTT. It codes for CAINSGKGLYQPQHF.

This clonotype has a count of ten or more. CDR3 region: CASSLLGQPNTGELFF. The CDR3 nucleotides are TGTGCCAGCAGCTTATTAGGACAGCCAAACACCGGGGAGCTGTTTTTT. The rearrangement joins TRBV7-6 to TRBJ2-2; maybe TRBD1 (6 bases). Germline CDR1 SGHVS, CDR2 FNYEAQ. Trimming removed 2 bases at V and 2 bases at J, with 12 bases between. The CDR3 loop spans 16 amino acids. Combining the CDR3 with reference TRBV7-6 and TRBJ2-2 gives the whole variable domain GAGVSQSPRYKVTKRGQDVALRCDPISGHVSLYWYRQALGQGPEFLTYFNYEAQQDKSGLPNDRFSAERPEGSISTLTIQRTEQRDSAMYRCASSLLGQPNTGELFFGEGSRLTVL.

The rearrangement links TRBV7-8 to TRBJ1-5; perhaps TRBD1 as D (6 bases). The CDR3 contains 14 residues. V shed 1 base and J shed 15 bases, with 19 bases lying between them. CDR1 is SGHVS, CDR2 FQNEAQ, per germline. The CDR3 bases are TGTGCCAGCAGCTTAGGTACTGGGACATCGCCGCTGCATTTT. Translated, it gives CASSLGTGTSPLHF.

This clonotype was observed at least ten times. This chain links TRBV20-1 with TRBJ1-2; D gene ambiguous. The CDR3 is 12 residues long. Germline V gene sequence: CDR1 DFQATT, CDR2 SNEGSKA (reference sequence). Trimming left V 1 base short and J 2 bases short, with 5 bases between. CDR3 in amino acids: CSARVENYGYTF. The CDR3 nucleotides read TGCAGTGCTAGAGTCGAAAACTATGGCTACACCTTC.

The chain links TRBV9 to TRBJ2-3; 10 nucleotides line up with TRBD2. The length of the CDR3 is 17 residues. The V segment lost 1 base and the J segment 1 base; nucleotides outside the gene matches: 6. CDR1 is SGDLS, CDR2 YYNGEE, per germline. The CDR3 region has the DNA TGTGCCAGCAGCGTATCGAGCGGGAGGGCCGGCACAGATACGCAGTATTTT. This sequence encodes CASSVSSGRAGTDTQYF.

This clonotype was counted many times. The gene calls are TRBV20-1 and TRBJ1-6; D unresolved. V lost 0 bases and J lost 7, with 16 bases in between. The germline gives CDR1 DFQATT, CDR2 SNEGSKA (reference sequence). This CDR3 is 16 amino acids long. CDR3 region: CSARDPNPNYNSPLHF. For the CDR3, the DNA is TGCAGTGCTAGAGATCCGAACCCCAATTACAATTCACCCCTCCACTTT.

This clonotype appeared many times. V is TRBV9 and J is TRBJ1-1, with D possibly TRBD1 on 6 matching bases. The CDR3 is 21 amino acids. The germline V and J ends were trimmed by 0 bases and 1 base, with 28 bases remaining between them. CDR1 and CDR2 (germline): SGDLS, YYNGEE. CDR3 amino acids: CASSVALPDMTGRQPNTEAFF. CDR3 coding DNA: TGTGCCAGCAGCGTAGCCCTCCCCGACATGACAGGTAGGCAACCGAACACTGAAGCTTTCTTT.

The chain has TRBV12-5 and TRBJ1-6; a weak D match, TRBD1 (5 bases). This CDR3 is 15 amino acids long. The ends were cut back, 7 bases at V and 8 bases at J, with 18 bases in the middle. Germline V CDR1 and CDR2: LGHNT, FRNRAP. CDR3 sequence: CASARRGSRYSPLHF. The CDR3 DNA sequence: TGTGCTAGTGCCCGCCGGGGGTCGCGTTATTCACCCCTCCACTTT.

The chain joins TRBV11-2 to TRBJ2-5; 7 bases align to TRBD1. Germline CDR1 is SGHAT and CDR2 is FQNNGV. This CDR3 spans 15 amino acids. The V segment lost 7 bases and the J segment 1 base; nucleotides outside the gene matches: 9. This CDR3 reads CASTRTGGLQETQYF. The CDR3 nucleotides read TGTGCCAGCACCCGGACAGGAGGACTCCAAGAGACCCAGTACTTC.

The genes are TRBV7-8 and TRBJ2-2; 7 positions match TRBD1. CDR3 length equals 17 residues. V was clipped by 2 bases and J by 4 bases; unmatched bases: 10. The germline CDR1 and CDR2 sequences are SGHVS and FQNEAQ. The CDR3 nucleotides are TGTGCCAGCAGCTTAAGTGAGGGGGCATTAGCCACCGGGGAGCTGTTTTTT. It encodes CASSLSEGALATGELFF.

The chain combines TRBV20-1 with TRBJ1-2; the D gene is possibly TRBD1 (5 bases). Germline V gene data show CDR1 as DFQATT and CDR2 as SNEGSKA (reference sequence). The CDR3 length is 13 residues. The V end lost 3 bases, the J end lost 2 bases, and 10 bases lay between the germline ends. The CDR3 region is CSASAGPNYGYTF. DNA of the CDR3: TGCAGTGCTAGCGCAGGGCCAAACTATGGCTACACCTTC.